The clone carrying this TCR beta chain appeared a few times. Its antigen is unidentified. The data were taken from a study of OX40 agonist ivuxolimab in advanced cancers. Study context: Ivuxolimab, which patients received intravenously every 2 weeks, was dosed at 0.01 to 10 mg/kg.

Trimming took 6 bases from V and 4 from J, leaving 7 bases between them. There are 12 residues in the CDR3. CDR1 MNHNS and CDR2 SASEGT come from the germline V gene. The method was immunoSEQ multiplex PCR; TCRdb's version includes in-frame clones alone and lacks a portion of them. The sample lists roughly 110,000 clones; about nine tenths were seen once. Notes on the study in general: Clonal expansion was seen in CD4+ and CD8+ blood T cells by week 6 at 0.1 to 3.0 mg/kg. Expansion of clones was among the lowest in partial responders at 0.1-3.0 mg/kg.

Sequencing was performed on CD4+ or CD8+ T cells sorted from blood, taken in a trial of the OX40 agonist ivuxolimab. The chain employs TRBV6-1 and TRBJ1-3, with D unresolved. The origin of this receptor is an adult with an advanced solid tumor such as melanoma, head and neck, liver or kidney cancer. In DNA, the CDR3 is TGTGCCAGCAGAAACAGCGGAAACACCATATATTTT. This sequence encodes CASRNSGNTIYF.